Described below is a single T cell receptor (beta chain) sequence and its context. Its antigen is currently unknown. The data belong to a study of CD8 T cells in ankylosing spondylitis. Study-wide findings and caveats: Among TCR beta sequences, a motif of several highly homologous variants appeared characteristic of ankylosing spondylitis blood. Disease-linked clones, CD8+, were relatively rare in peripheral blood.

J lost 5 bases, V lost 2 bases, and 6 bases had no gene match. The V gene's germline CDR1 is DFQATT and CDR2 SNEGSKA (reference sequence). CDR3 size: 15 residues. Each TCR beta library was made by quantitative 5'-RACE that incorporated molecular barcodes. TCRdb reanalysed the 5' RACE reads using MiXCR and keeps one entry per CDR3 protein. Among about 260,000 distinct CDR3 sequences listed, over 15% were seen once. The material sequenced was blood, either unsorted or a sorted T cell fraction (not recorded which). The receptor's source is a male donor with ankylosing spondylitis or in good health (not recorded which). The genes are TRBV20-1 and TRBJ1-6; 7 bases match TRBD1. The CDR3 reads CSARTSGGNNSPLHF. The DNA of the CDR3 is TGCAGTGCTAGAACGTCAGGGGGAAATAATTCACCCCTCCACTTT.